This is a list of T cell receptor beta chains from one sample in a study of patients with pleural tuberculosis. One entry per CDR3 protein results from TCRdb running MiXCR on the reads. Here the sample spans around 49,000 distinct CDR3 sequences, about 7.3% being singletons. The receptors derive from a human donor with pleural tuberculosis. The CDR3 runs from the conserved cysteine through the conserved F or W. A D gene is named only where the DNA matches it firmly. Clone size, where shown, is once, few, many, or a class for clones that have expanded.

clone size: many
J gene: TRBJ2-1
D gene: -
V gene: TRBV4-1
CDR3 DNA: TGCGCCAGCAGCCCCGGGACGGGCTGGAATGAGCAGTTCTTC
CDR3 protein: CASSPGTGWNEQFF

clone size: -
J gene: TRBJ2-2
D gene: -
V gene: TRBV10-2
CDR3 DNA: TGCGCCAGCAGTGAGTGGACGTCAGGGGTTACCGGGGAGCTGTTTTTT
CDR3 protein: CASSEWTSGVTGELFF

clone size: few
J gene: TRBJ2-2
D gene: -
V gene: TRBV4-1
CDR3 DNA: TGCGCCAGCAGCTTCGAAAAGGGACTGAACACCGGGGAGCTGTTTTTT
CDR3 protein: CASSFEKGLNTGELFF

clone size: few
J gene: TRBJ2-1
D gene: TRBD2
V gene: TRBV12-5
CDR3 DNA: TGTGCTAGTGGTTTGATGACTAGCGGGATTGAGCAGTTCTTC
CDR3 protein: CASGLMTSGIEQFF

clone size: -
J gene: TRBJ2-7
D gene: TRBD1
V gene: TRBV18
CDR3 DNA: TGTGCCAGCTCACAAGGGACAGGGGGTTTCTACGAGCAGTACTTC
CDR3 protein: CASSQGTGGFYEQYF

clone size: -
J gene: TRBJ2-7
D gene: -
V gene: TRBV12-3/TRBV12-4
CDR3 DNA: TGTGCCAGCAGTTTAAGCGCCTTCTCCTACGAGCAGTACTTC
CDR3 protein: CASSLSAFSYEQYF

clone size: many
J gene: TRBJ2-1
D gene: TRBD2
V gene: TRBV6-1
CDR3 DNA: TGTGCCAGCGGGGTAGCGGGAGTCGGTGAGCAGTTCTTC
CDR3 protein: CASGVAGVGEQFF

clone size: many
J gene: TRBJ1-1
D gene: -
V gene: TRBV19
CDR3 DNA: TGTGCCAGTAGTATAGGGCATGGTAGTGCCAGCGCTTTCTTT
CDR3 protein: CASSIGHGSASAFF

clone size: many
J gene: TRBJ1-5
D gene: -
V gene: TRBV20-1
CDR3 DNA: TGCAGTGCTAGAGCAATGGGGACAAACGCCAATCAGCCCCAGCATTTT
CDR3 protein: CSARAMGTNANQPQHF

clone size: many
J gene: TRBJ1-5
D gene: TRBD1
V gene: TRBV3-1
CDR3 DNA: TGTGCCAGCAGCGCACAGGGGTATCAGCCCCAGCATTTT
CDR3 protein: CASSAQGYQPQHF

clone size: -
J gene: TRBJ2-7
D gene: TRBD2
V gene: TRBV11-1
CDR3 DNA: TGTGCCAGCAGCTCGCTAGCGGAACCCACCTACGAGCAGTACTTC
CDR3 protein: CASSSLAEPTYEQYF

clone size: many
J gene: TRBJ2-1
D gene: TRBD2
V gene: TRBV11-2
CDR3 DNA: TGTGCCAGCAGTAGAGCGGGAGAAAACAATGAGCAGTTCTTC
CDR3 protein: CASSRAGENNEQFF

clone size: many
J gene: TRBJ1-4
D gene: TRBD1
V gene: TRBV7-4
CDR3 DNA: TGTGCCAGAACCGACAGGGTGGAAGAAAAACTGTTTTTT
CDR3 protein: CARTDRVEEKLFF

clone size: many
J gene: TRBJ2-5
D gene: -
V gene: TRBV29-1
CDR3 DNA: TGCAGCGTTGATATGGACAGAGAGACCCAGTACTTC
CDR3 protein: CSVDMDRETQYF

clone size: -
J gene: TRBJ2-2
D gene: -
V gene: TRBV30
CDR3 DNA: TGTGCCCAAAGGGGCTCTTGGAACACCGGGGAGCTGTTTTTT
CDR3 protein: CAQRGSWNTGELFF

clone size: few
J gene: TRBJ2-5
D gene: -
V gene: TRBV12-3/TRBV12-4
CDR3 DNA: TGTGCCAGTACCCGGACCCCACAAGAGACCCAGTACTTC
CDR3 protein: CASTRTPQETQYF

clone size: many
J gene: TRBJ2-5
D gene: TRBD2
V gene: TRBV13
CDR3 DNA: TGTGCCAGCAGCTTAGGCCCGAGGGGAGCGGGATACCAAGAGACCCAGTACTTC
CDR3 protein: CASSLGPRGAGYQETQYF

clone size: many
J gene: TRBJ1-3
D gene: -
V gene: TRBV20-1
CDR3 DNA: TGCAGTGCCCAATTGGGTGGTTATGGAAACACCATATATTTT
CDR3 protein: CSAQLGGYGNTIYF

clone size: many
J gene: TRBJ2-2
D gene: -
V gene: TRBV2
CDR3 DNA: TGTGCCAGCAGGGGGAACACCGGGGAGCTGTTTTTT
CDR3 protein: CASRGNTGELFF

clone size: many
J gene: TRBJ1-2
D gene: -
V gene: TRBV4-2
CDR3 DNA: TGTGCCAGCAGCCAGGGGGGAAACTATGGCTACACCTTC
CDR3 protein: CASSQGGNYGYTF

clone size: many
J gene: TRBJ1-4
D gene: -
V gene: TRBV20-1
CDR3 DNA: TGCAGTGCTAGCTGGGCCATTAATGAAAAACTGTTTTTT
CDR3 protein: CSASWAINEKLFF

clone size: many
J gene: TRBJ2-1
D gene: -
V gene: TRBV7-8
CDR3 DNA: TGTGCCAGCAGCCCATTCACTAGCCCTAATGAGCAGTTCTTC
CDR3 protein: CASSPFTSPNEQFF

clone size: -
J gene: TRBJ2-7
D gene: -
V gene: TRBV14
CDR3 DNA: TGTGCCAGCAGCCAATGGGGTGTTAACGAGCAGTACTTC
CDR3 protein: CASSQWGVNEQYF

clone size: many
J gene: TRBJ2-7
D gene: -
V gene: TRBV6-1
CDR3 DNA: TGTGCCAGCAGTGAAGGGGTTCCCTACGAGCAGTACTTC
CDR3 protein: CASSEGVPYEQYF

clone size: -
J gene: TRBJ2-5
D gene: -
V gene: TRBV27
CDR3 DNA: TGTGCCAGCAGTTTATCGGGGATAGGATATGAAGAGACCCAGTACTTC
CDR3 protein: CASSLSGIGYEETQYF

clone size: -
J gene: TRBJ2-1
D gene: -
V gene: TRBV5-1
CDR3 DNA: TGCGCCAGCAGCATATCAACAGGAATAAGCGGGAATGAGCAGTTCTTC
CDR3 protein: CASSISTGISGNEQFF

clone size: many
J gene: TRBJ1-4
D gene: -
V gene: TRBV19
CDR3 DNA: TGTGCCAGTAGTCTGGACGACTGGAGCGGTGAAAAACTGTTTTTT
CDR3 protein: CASSLDDWSGEKLFF

clone size: -
J gene: TRBJ2-1
D gene: TRBD2
V gene: TRBV29-1
CDR3 DNA: TGCAGCGTTGGTGGGACTAGGGACAATGAGCAGTTCTTC
CDR3 protein: CSVGGTRDNEQFF

clone size: many
J gene: TRBJ1-1
D gene: -
V gene: TRBV5-1
CDR3 DNA: TGCGCCAGCAGCTTGGGAGCCATGAACACTGAAGCTTTCTTT
CDR3 protein: CASSLGAMNTEAFF

clone size: many
J gene: TRBJ1-3
D gene: TRBD1
V gene: TRBV27
CDR3 DNA: TGTGCCAGCAGTTACACAGGGGTGGGAAACACCATATATTTT
CDR3 protein: CASSYTGVGNTIYF

clone size: many
J gene: TRBJ2-1
D gene: TRBD1
V gene: TRBV11-1
CDR3 DNA: TGTGCCAGCAGCGCCCGCCCGGGACAGGGATACAATGAGCAGTTCTTC
CDR3 protein: CASSARPGQGYNEQFF

clone size: many
J gene: TRBJ2-5
D gene: -
V gene: TRBV29-1
CDR3 DNA: TGCAGCGTTAAGTATTGGGCAGCGAGAGAGACCCAGTACTTC
CDR3 protein: CSVKYWAARETQYF

clone size: -
J gene: TRBJ1-2
D gene: -
V gene: TRBV19
CDR3 DNA: TGTGCCAGTAGTATTCGGACAGAGGTAAATGGCTACACCTTC
CDR3 protein: CASSIRTEVNGYTF

clone size: few
J gene: TRBJ2-7
D gene: TRBD2
V gene: TRBV27
CDR3 DNA: TGTGCCAGCAGTTCATCTAGCGGTCGTTACGAGCAGTACTTC
CDR3 protein: CASSSSSGRYEQYF

clone size: -
J gene: TRBJ2-1
D gene: TRBD2
V gene: TRBV11-2
CDR3 DNA: TGTGCCAGCAGTTCCGACGGGAGGGTTATTGATGAGCAGTTCTTC
CDR3 protein: CASSSDGRVIDEQFF

clone size: -
J gene: TRBJ1-1
D gene: -
V gene: TRBV30
CDR3 DNA: TGTGCCTGGAGTGCTGCGGGAGATGCCACTGAAGCTTTCTTT
CDR3 protein: CAWSAAGDATEAFF

clone size: many
J gene: TRBJ1-6
D gene: TRBD1
V gene: TRBV29-1
CDR3 DNA: TGCAGCGCCAAGACAGGGGGTACAAGTTCACCCCTCCACTTT
CDR3 protein: CSAKTGGTSSPLHF

clone size: many
J gene: TRBJ2-2
D gene: -
V gene: TRBV10-3
CDR3 DNA: TGTGCCACCCTAAGGCGGGATCGCACCGGGGAGCTGTTTTTT
CDR3 protein: CATLRRDRTGELFF

clone size: many
J gene: TRBJ1-4
D gene: -
V gene: TRBV11-2
CDR3 DNA: TGTGCCAGCAGCTTGGGGTCGGCAACTAATGAAAAACTGTTTTTT
CDR3 protein: CASSLGSATNEKLFF

clone size: -
J gene: TRBJ2-3
D gene: TRBD1
V gene: TRBV29-1
CDR3 DNA: TGCAGCGTGGGACAGGGTAAACGGGATACGCAGTATTTT
CDR3 protein: CSVGQGKRDTQYF

clone size: -
J gene: TRBJ1-1
D gene: -
V gene: TRBV5-4
CDR3 DNA: TGTGCCAGCAGCTTGGGGTATAACCTTCCCTTAGAGAACACTGAAGCTTTCTTT
CDR3 protein: CASSLGYNLPLENTEAFF

clone size: many
J gene: TRBJ2-7
D gene: TRBD1
V gene: TRBV12-3/TRBV12-4
CDR3 DNA: TGTGCCAGCAGCCTTAGGGGACAGGGAGACGAGCAGTACTTC
CDR3 protein: CASSLRGQGDEQYF

clone size: many
J gene: TRBJ2-3
D gene: TRBD1
V gene: TRBV20-1
CDR3 DNA: TGCAGTGCTAGAGTGGGCAGTGGCAGGGGGAACACAGATACGCAGTATTTT
CDR3 protein: CSARVGSGRGNTDTQYF